This T cell receptor (beta chain) was obtained from a study of cytomegalovirus exposure and HLA in healthy donors. Study-wide results and caveats: The availability of immune exposure information extended only to CMV serostatus. Presence/absence analyses treated sequencing depth as roughly uniform across donors. Across HLA loci, a later analysis found differing TCR association rates, with DRB1 most and HLA-C fewest.

The CDR3 loop spans 13 amino acids. A note on this clone: Its antigen is as yet unknown. The sample carries other DNA sequences with the same CDR3.

13 Jbeta primers and 60 Vbeta primers were used for the PCR. The repertoire was sequenced with immunoSEQ multiplex PCR; TCRdb's copy has only in-frame clones and lacks some. Of 150,000 to 200,000 clones listed, 10% to 15% are singletons. This clonotype was sampled from a man in his fifties or sixties in good health and CMV-seropositive. This sequence joins TRBV21-1 and TRBJ1-2. TRBV21-1 is designated a pseudogene. The specimen sequenced was PBMCs. The CDR3 coding sequence is TGTGCCAGCAGCAAACGGGGGGCTGGTGGCTACACCTTC. The encoded protein is CASSKRGAGGYTF.